The 5 T cell receptor beta chains reported below all come from one sample, sequenced in a study of CXCR3-negative and CXCR3-positive naive CD8 T cells. The study, taken as a whole, reports: Naive cells positive for CXCR3 carried more hydrophobic TRB CDR3s than CXCR3-negative ones.

UMI labels and 5' RACE were used to prepare the TRB cDNA libraries. Following a re-call of the 5' RACE reads, TCRdb has one entry per CDR3 protein and lacks DNA. The table counts roughly 140,000 distinct CDR3 sequences; approximately 0.28% lies in the top ten. Their antigens remain unidentified. The sequencing input was naive CXCR3+ CD8+ T cells from blood. Subset: CD45RO-CCR7+CD27+CD95- naive CD8+ T cells expressing CXCR3 (TNR3+). These receptors all come from a human donor in good health. Some clones in this sample may be carry-over from other donors' samples.

The CDR3 protein is CASSLLSNIQYF. The V gene is TRBV7-2, the J gene TRBJ2-4. Germline V gene data show CDR1 as SGHTA and CDR2 as FQGNSA. The CDR3 is made up of 12 amino acids.

The rearrangement uses TRBV7-3 and TRBJ2-3. The CDR3 is made up of 11 amino acids. The germline V gene has CDR1 SGHTA and CDR2 FQGTGA. CDR3 protein: CASSEFDTQYF. The variable domain in full, completed from reference TRBV7-3 and TRBJ2-3, reads GAGVSQTPSNKVTEKGKYVELRCDPISGHTALYWYRQSLGQGPEFLIYFQGTGAADDSGLPNDRFFAVRPEGSVSTLKIQRTERGDSAVYLCASSEFDTQYFGPGTRLTVL.

V and J are TRBV7-9 and TRBJ2-5; TCRdb names TRBD1, which stays unverified in the absence of DNA. This CDR3 region has 14 residues. Germline CDR1 SEHNR, CDR2 FQNEAQ (reference sequence). The CDR3 spells CASSLGGGGETQYF.

The CDR3 reads CASSLKFAERPYNEQFF. The chain carries TRBV13 and TRBJ2-1. The CDR3 consists of 17 residues. The germline V gene encodes CDR1 PRHDT and CDR2 FYEKMQ (reference sequence).

The chain recombines TRBV10-2 with TRBJ2-1; TCRdb returns TRBD2, unconfirmable since there is no DNA. The CDR3 length is 17 residues. Germline V gives CDR1 WSHSY, CDR2 SAAADI. CDR3 residues: CASKGESRANSYNEQFF.